The source of this TCR beta chain is a study of T cell repertoires in cytomegalovirus infection. Whole-study context: Alongside well-studied HLA-B-restricted CMV epitopes, recently identified HLA-C-restricted CMV epitopes were also used. The public TCR beta signatures pointed to both CMV infection and matching HLA type.

MiXCR, run by TCRdb on the reads, gives a single entry per CDR3 protein. This sample carries some 71,000 distinct CDR3 sequences, 25% to 30% of them seen once, and the ten largest clones take 59%. As for this clonotype: Its antigen is undetermined.

The CDR3 consists of 12 residues. Germline assignment: CDR1 MNHEY and CDR2 SMNVEV (reference sequence). V shed 5 bases and J shed 3 bases, with 8 bases lying between them. Overall study results and limits: Cumulated frequencies of public TCR beta families served to identify carriers of CMV plus the relevant HLA. What dominated the ex vivo response were HLA-C-restricted CMV-specific TCR beta clonotypes.

The chain links TRBV27 to TRBJ2-7; no clear D gene. Sequencing used CD8+ T cells from cultured PBMCs, obtained from culture after CMV antigen stimulation. This receptor was taken from a human donor in good health (CMV status not recorded). Some clones in this sample may be carry-over from other donors' samples. This CDR3 is CASSLNFYEQYF. CDR3 sequence (DNA): TGTGCCAGCAGTCTGAATTTCTACGAGCAGTACTTC.